This T cell receptor (beta chain) came from a study of cytomegalovirus exposure and HLA in healthy donors. At the level of the study: Of about 390 genotyped donors, 81% grouped in the Caucasian-associated ancestry cluster.

It was with 60 Vbeta and 13 Jbeta primers that the PCR ran. Study processing details: An analysis performed later counted 70 million to 90 million unique TCR beta chains (approximately 10 million of them shared). The assay was immunoSEQ multiplex PCR, and TCRdb's table has in-frame clones only and misses some. That table supplies the V and J calls and clone size; D and trimming were determined from the DNA. The profile shows 100,000 to 150,000 clones, approximately 72% of them singletons. In regard to this clone: The target antigen is unknown.

Trimming cost V 5 bases and J 0 bases; bases outside gene matches: 3. The germline V gene encodes CDR1 SGHVS and CDR2 FQNEAQ. The CDR3 is 15 amino acids. Study results and caveats: Listed as cytomegalovirus-associated were over 150 TCR beta chains.

The chain couples TRBV7-8 to TRBJ2-1, with 8 bases identical to TRBD2. Sequences were obtained from PBMCs. The sequence was collected from a man between 18 and 35 years old in good health and CMV-seronegative. The CDR3 sequence is CASSRGGTSYNEQFF. The CDR3 DNA sequence: TGTGCCAGCAGCCGGGGGGGGACCTCCTACAATGAGCAGTTCTTC. The variable domain in full, with the rest retrieved from reference TRBV7-8 and TRBJ2-1, is GAGVSQSPRYKVAKRGQDVALRCDPISGHVSLFWYQQALGQGPEFLTYFQNEAQLDKSGLPSDRFFAERPEGSVSTLKIQRTQQEDSAVYLCASSRGGTSYNEQFFGPGTRLTVL.